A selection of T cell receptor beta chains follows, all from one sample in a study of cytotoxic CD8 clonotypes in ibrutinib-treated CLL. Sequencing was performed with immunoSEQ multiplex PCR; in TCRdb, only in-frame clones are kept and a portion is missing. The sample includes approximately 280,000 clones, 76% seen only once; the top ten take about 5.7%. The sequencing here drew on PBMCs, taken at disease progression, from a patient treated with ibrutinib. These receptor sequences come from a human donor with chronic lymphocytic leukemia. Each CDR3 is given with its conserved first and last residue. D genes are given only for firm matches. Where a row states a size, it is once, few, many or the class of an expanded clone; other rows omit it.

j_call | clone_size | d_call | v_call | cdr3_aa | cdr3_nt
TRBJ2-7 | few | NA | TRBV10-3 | CAISVEGRSYEQYF | TGTGCCATCAGTGTCGAGGGCAGGAGCTACGAGCAGTACTTC
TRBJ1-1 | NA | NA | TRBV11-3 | CASSLDGSGNTEAFF | TGTGCCAGCAGCTTAGATGGTTCCGGGAACACTGAAGCTTTCTTT
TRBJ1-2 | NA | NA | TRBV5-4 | CASAGRDPYGYTF | TGTGCCAGCGCAGGTCGGGATCCCTATGGCTACACCTTC
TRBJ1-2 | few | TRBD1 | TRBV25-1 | CASSVPGQGANYGYTF | TGTGCCAGCAGTGTCCCAGGACAGGGAGCTAACTATGGCTACACCTTC
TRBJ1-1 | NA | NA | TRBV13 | CASRGNTEAFF | TGTGCCAGCCGGGGGAACACTGAAGCTTTCTTT
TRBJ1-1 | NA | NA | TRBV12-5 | CASGLPLGGDTEAFF | TGTGCTAGTGGTTTGCCCCTCGGGGGGGACACTGAAGCTTTCTTT
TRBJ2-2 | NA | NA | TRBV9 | CASSVGPGLNTGELFF | TGTGCCAGCAGCGTAGGGCCGGGTCTCAACACCGGGGAGCTGTTTTTT
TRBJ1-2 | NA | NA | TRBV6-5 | CASSHGPNYGYTF | TGTGCCAGCTCCCACGGGCCGAACTATGGCTACACCTTC
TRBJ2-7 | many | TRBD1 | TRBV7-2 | CASSLAVTGGFNEQYF | TGTGCCAGCAGCTTAGCGGTAACAGGGGGCTTCAACGAGCAGTACTTC
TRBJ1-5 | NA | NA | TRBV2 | CASSEGVGSNQPQHF | TGTGCCAGCAGTGAGGGGGTGGGGAGCAATCAGCCCCAGCATTTT
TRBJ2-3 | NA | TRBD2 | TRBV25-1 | CASSEWGGGGDTQYF | TGTGCCAGCAGTGAATGGGGGGGAGGCGGAGATACGCAGTATTTT
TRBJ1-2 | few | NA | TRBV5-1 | CASSLDSANYGYTF | TGCGCCAGCAGCTTGGACAGCGCTAACTATGGCTACACCTTC
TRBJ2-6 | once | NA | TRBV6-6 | CASRTSGSSGANVLTF | TGTGCCAGCAGGACGTCCGGGAGCTCTGGGGCCAACGTCCTGACTTTC
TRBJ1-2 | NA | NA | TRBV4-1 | CASSSDRNYGYTF | TGCGCCAGCAGCTCTGACAGGAACTATGGCTACACCTTC
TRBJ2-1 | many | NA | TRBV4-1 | CASSPTYNEQFF | TGCGCCAGCAGCCCCACCTACAATGAGCAGTTCTTC
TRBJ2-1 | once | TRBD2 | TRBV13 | CASSLTSGRRNEQFF | TGTGCCAGCAGCTTAACTAGCGGGAGAAGGAATGAGCAGTTCTTC
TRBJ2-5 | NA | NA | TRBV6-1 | CASSDMGTQYF | TGTGCCAGCAGTGACATGGGGACCCAGTACTTC